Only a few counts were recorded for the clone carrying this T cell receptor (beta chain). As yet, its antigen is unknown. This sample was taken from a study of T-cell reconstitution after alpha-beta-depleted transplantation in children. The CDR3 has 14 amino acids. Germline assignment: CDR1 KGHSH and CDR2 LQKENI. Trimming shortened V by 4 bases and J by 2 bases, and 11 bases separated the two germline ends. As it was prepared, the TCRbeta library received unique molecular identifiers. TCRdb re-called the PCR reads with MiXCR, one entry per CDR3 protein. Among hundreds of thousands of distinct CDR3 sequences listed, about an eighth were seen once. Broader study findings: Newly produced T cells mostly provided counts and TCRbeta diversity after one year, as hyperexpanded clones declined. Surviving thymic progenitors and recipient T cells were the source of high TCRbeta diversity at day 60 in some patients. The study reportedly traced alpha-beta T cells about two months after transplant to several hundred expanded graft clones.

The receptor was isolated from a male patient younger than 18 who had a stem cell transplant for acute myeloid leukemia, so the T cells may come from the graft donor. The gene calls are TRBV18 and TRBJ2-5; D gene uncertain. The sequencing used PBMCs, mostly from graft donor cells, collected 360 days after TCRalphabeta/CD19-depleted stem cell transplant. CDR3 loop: CASSRTGMQETQYF. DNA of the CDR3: TGTGCCAGCTCACGTACTGGGATGCAAGAGACCCAGTACTTC.